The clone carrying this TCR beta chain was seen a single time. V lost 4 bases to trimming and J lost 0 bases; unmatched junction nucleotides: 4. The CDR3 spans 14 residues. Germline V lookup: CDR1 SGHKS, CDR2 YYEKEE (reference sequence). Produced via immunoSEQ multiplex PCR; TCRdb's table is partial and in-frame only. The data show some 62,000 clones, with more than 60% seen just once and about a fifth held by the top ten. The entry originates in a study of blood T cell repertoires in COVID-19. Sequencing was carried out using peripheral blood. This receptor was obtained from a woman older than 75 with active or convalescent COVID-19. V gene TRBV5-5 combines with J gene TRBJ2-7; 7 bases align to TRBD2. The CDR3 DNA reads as TGTGCCAGCAGCAGCGGCGGGGGCTCCTACGAGCAGTACTTC. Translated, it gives CASSSGGGSYEQYF.